This paragraph covers one TCR beta chain sequence. The repertoire was sequenced with immunoSEQ multiplex PCR; TCRdb's copy has only in-frame clones and lacks some. The sample holds some 210,000 clones, approximately 86% seen once. The entry originates in a study of blood T cell repertoires in COVID-19. Whole-study context: Collection of acute and convalescent COVID-19 samples took place in the United States, Italy and Spain.

Everyone who took part was 18 to 89 years old, and they came from 24 US areas. There are 13 residues in the CDR3. V lost 2 bases, J lost 6 bases, and 9 bases lay in between. Germline CDR1 and CDR2: SGHRS and YFSETQ. The J gene is TRBJ1-5, the V gene TRBV5-1; D may be TRBD1 (6 bases). The clonotype comes from a man between 18 and 29 years old with acute COVID-19. The sample taken for sequencing was PBMCs or T cells enriched from blood (not recorded which). CDR3 loop: CASSLAGVQPQHF. Here the CDR3 DNA reads TGCGCCAGCAGCTTAGCAGGGGTTCAGCCCCAGCATTTT.